The source of this T cell receptor beta chain is a study of cytomegalovirus exposure and HLA in healthy donors. Notes on the study in general: The TCR clusters that emerged in the first cohort tended, a later analysis found, to co-occur in the 110 or so validation repertoires. Most TCR sequences showed up rarely, but some public TCRs showed up in many donors. Cytomegalovirus status was reportedly diagnosed by the classifier with high specificity and sensitivity.

Clones were sequenced by immunoSEQ multiplex PCR, and TCRdb holds only the in-frame ones, with some missing. The sample records about 130,000 clones, 80% to 90% being singletons. The CDR3 consists of 17 residues. Germline CDR1 SNHLY, CDR2 FYNNEI. The V gene lost 4 bases and the J gene lost 2 bases, with 18 bases spanning the gap. Remarks on this clone: The antigen is unknown.

This receptor was identified in a woman in her late teens or twenties in good health and CMV-seropositive. Sequencing was done on a sample of PBMCs. J is TRBJ1-5 and V is TRBV2, with a weak D call TRBD1 (6 bases). This CDR3 reads CASSAQAGVYGNQPQHF. In DNA, the CDR3 is TGTGCCAGCAGTGCCCAAGCAGGGGTATACGGCAATCAGCCCCAGCATTTT.